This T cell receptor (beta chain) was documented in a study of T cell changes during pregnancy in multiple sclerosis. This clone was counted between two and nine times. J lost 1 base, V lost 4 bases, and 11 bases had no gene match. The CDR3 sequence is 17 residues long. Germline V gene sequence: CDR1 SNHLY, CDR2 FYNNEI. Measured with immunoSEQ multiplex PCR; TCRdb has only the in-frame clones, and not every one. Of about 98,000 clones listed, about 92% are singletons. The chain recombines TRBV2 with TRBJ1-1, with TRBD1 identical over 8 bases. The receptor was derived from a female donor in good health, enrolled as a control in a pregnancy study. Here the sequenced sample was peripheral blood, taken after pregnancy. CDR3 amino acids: CASSGPGGETPNTEAFF. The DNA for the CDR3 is TGTGCCAGCAGTGGCCCAGGGGGCGAAACACCGAACACTGAAGCTTTCTTT.